Following are 8 T cell receptor beta chains from one sample sequenced in a study of shared clonotypes between healthy human individuals. Profiling relied on immunoSEQ multiplex PCR, and the TCRdb table lists in-frame clones only, not all of them. The table lists some 790,000 clones, over 60% of them singletons, with approximately 1.7% in the top ten. Sequenced sample: memory CD4+ T cells sorted from blood. As for subset: CD45RA-negative fraction. Receptors originate from a woman in her 30s in good health.

In this sample, this clone turned up a few times. This chain links TRBV5-1 with TRBJ2-3; the match to TRBD2 covers 9 bases. CDR3 size: 16 residues. Germline values: CDR1 SGHRS, CDR2 YFSETQ. Trimming at V came to 0 bases and at J to 6 bases, leaving 8 bases not matched to a gene. This CDR3 is CASSLEVLAGYDTQYF. CDR3 DNA sequence: TGCGCCAGCAGCTTGGAAGTACTAGCGGGCTACGATACGCAGTATTTT.

The V call is TRBV4-1, the J call TRBJ2-6; unclear D gene. Germline CDR1 is MGHRA and CDR2 is YSYEKL. V lost 2 bases and J lost 1, with 9 bases in between. The CDR3 is 16 residues long. The CDR3 is CASSQNGVSGANVLTF. The DNA for the CDR3 is TGCGCCAGCAGCCAAAATGGGGTTTCTGGGGCCAACGTCCTGACTTTC.

The chain uses TRBV7-9 and TRBJ2-7; no clear D gene. CDR1 and CDR2 (germline): SEHNR, FQNEAQ (reference sequence). V was clipped by 5 bases and J by 2 bases, with 16 bases between them. The CDR3 is 15 residues long. In nucleotides, the CDR3 is TGTGCCAGCAGCAACCCAGGCGTTTCCGCCTACGAGCAGTACTTC. The encoded protein is CASSNPGVSAYEQYF.

This chain uses TRBV13 with TRBJ2-7; TRBD2 agrees at 10 bases. CDR1 and CDR2 from the germline V gene are PRHDT and FYEKMQ (reference sequence). The CDR3 is 14 residues long. Trimming took 5 bases from V and 3 from J; bases not matched to a gene: 4. The CDR3 here is CASSPGLAFYEQYF. The CDR3 nucleotides are TGTGCCAGCAGCCCGGGACTAGCGTTCTACGAGCAGTACTTC.

This clone was counted only a few times. The CDR3 region has the DNA TGTGCCAGCAATAGGGACAGACAAGAGACCCAGTACTTC. Amino acids: CASNRDRQETQYF. The rearrangement joins TRBV2 to TRBJ2-5; 7 nucleotides agree with TRBD1. Germline CDR1 SNHLY, CDR2 FYNNEI. The CDR3 has 13 amino acids. J gave up 2 bases and V 7 bases, and 4 bases lay outside the gene matches.

This chain connects TRBV30 to TRBJ1-1; D uncertain. This CDR3 comprises 12 residues. Germline CDR1 reads GTSNPN; CDR2 reads SVGIG (reference sequence). The V end lost 7 bases, the J end lost 0 bases, and 9 bases lay between the germline ends. The CDR3 sequence is CASGIMNTEAFF. The DNA of the CDR3 is TGTGCCTCTGGCATCATGAACACTGAAGCTTTCTTT.

The gene calls are TRBV25-1 and TRBJ2-3; TRBD2 matches 7 bases. From germline, CDR1 is MGHDK and CDR2 SYGVNS. The CDR3 totals 15 residues. Unmatched junction bases numbered 7, after V lost 6 bases and J lost 1 base. The chain's CDR3 is CASSPNRGGTDTQYF. DNA of the CDR3: TGTGCCAGCAGCCCAAACCGGGGGGGCACAGATACGCAGTATTTT. Together with reference TRBV25-1 and TRBJ2-3, the CDR3 gives the full variable domain: EADIYQTPRYLVIGTGKKITLECSQTMGHDKMYWYQQDPGMELHLIHYSYGVNSTEKGDLSSESTVSRIRTEHFPLTLESARPSHTSQYLCASSPNRGGTDTQYFGPGTRLTVL.

The rearrangement links TRBV5-1 to TRBJ2-7; 9 positions match TRBD2. The germline CDR1 and CDR2 sequences are SGHRS and YFSETQ. The CDR3 covers 14 residues. Unmatched junction bases numbered 8, after V lost 5 bases and J lost 5 bases. The CDR3 coding sequence is TGCGCCAGCAGAGCTGGGACTAGCCTTGACGAGCAGTACTTC. Translation: CASRAGTSLDEQYF.